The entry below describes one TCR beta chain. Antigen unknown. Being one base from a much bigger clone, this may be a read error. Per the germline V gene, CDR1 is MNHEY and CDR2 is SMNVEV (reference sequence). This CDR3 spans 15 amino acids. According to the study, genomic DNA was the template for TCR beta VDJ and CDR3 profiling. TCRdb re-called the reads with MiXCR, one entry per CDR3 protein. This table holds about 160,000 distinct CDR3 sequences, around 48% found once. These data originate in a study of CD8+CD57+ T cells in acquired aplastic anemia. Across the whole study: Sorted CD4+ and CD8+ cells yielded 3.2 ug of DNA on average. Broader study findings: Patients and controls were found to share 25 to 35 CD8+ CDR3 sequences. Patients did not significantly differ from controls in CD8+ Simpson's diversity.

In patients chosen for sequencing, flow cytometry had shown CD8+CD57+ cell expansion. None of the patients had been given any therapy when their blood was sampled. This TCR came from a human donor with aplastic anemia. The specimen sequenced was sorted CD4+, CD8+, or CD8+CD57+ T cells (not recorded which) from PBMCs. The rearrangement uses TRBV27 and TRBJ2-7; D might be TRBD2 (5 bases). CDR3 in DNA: TGTGCCGGCAGCTCACTTGAGCGGCACTCCTACGAGCAGTACTTC. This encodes CAGSSLERHSYEQYF.